This T cell receptor (beta chain) was documented in a study of T cells in Graves' hyperthyroidism and ophthalmopathy. It was RNA transcripts that yielded the amplified TCR beta CDR3 regions. First-round RT-PCR of the TCR CDR3 relied on the HTBI primer set. A single record per CDR3 protein comes from TCRdb applying MiXCR to the multiplex PCR reads. The sample has a few hundred thousand distinct CDR3 sequences, 15% to 17% seen once. In germline, CDR1 is SGHVS, CDR2 FQNEAQ. The V gene end was trimmed by 0 bases and the J gene end by 3 bases; junction bases not matched to a gene: 4. This CDR3 is built from 15 residues. At least ten counts were recorded for this clonotype.

The sequencing input was blood. This TCR came from a young woman with Graves' hyperthyroidism. The chain is built from TRBV7-8 and TRBJ2-7; 8 bases are a match to TRBD1. CDR3 sequence: CASSLARTGHYEQYF. The CDR3 DNA follows: TGTGCCAGCAGCTTAGCACGGACAGGGCACTACGAGCAGTACTTC.